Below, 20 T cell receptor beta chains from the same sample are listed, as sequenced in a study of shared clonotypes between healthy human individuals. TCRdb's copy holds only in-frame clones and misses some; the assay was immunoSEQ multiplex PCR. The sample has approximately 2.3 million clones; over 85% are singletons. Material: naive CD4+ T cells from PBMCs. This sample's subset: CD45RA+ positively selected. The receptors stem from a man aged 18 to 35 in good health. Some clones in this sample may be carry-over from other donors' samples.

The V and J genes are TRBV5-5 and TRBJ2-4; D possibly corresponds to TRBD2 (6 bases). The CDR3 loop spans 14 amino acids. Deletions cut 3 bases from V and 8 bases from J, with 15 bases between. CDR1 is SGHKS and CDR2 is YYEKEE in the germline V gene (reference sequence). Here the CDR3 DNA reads TGTGCCAGCAGCTGGGGACTTCTGGGGGACATTCAGTACTTC. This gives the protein CASSWGLLGDIQYF.

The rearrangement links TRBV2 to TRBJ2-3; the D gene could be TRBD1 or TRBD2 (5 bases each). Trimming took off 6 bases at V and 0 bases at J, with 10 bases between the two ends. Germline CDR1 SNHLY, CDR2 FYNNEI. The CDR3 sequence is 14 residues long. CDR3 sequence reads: CASRAGASTDTQYF. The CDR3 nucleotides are TGTGCCAGCAGAGCCGGGGCCAGCACAGATACGCAGTATTTT.

CDR3: CAIAGLAGNTIYF. CDR3 sequence (DNA): TGTGCCATTGCGGGGCTGGCTGGAAACACCATATATTTT. The V call is TRBV27, the J call TRBJ1-3, with D possibly being TRBD1 (5 bases). Looked up from germline, CDR1 is MNHEY and CDR2 is SMNVEV (reference sequence). V lost 10 bases, J lost 2 bases, and 12 bases lay in between. The CDR3 is 13 amino acids.

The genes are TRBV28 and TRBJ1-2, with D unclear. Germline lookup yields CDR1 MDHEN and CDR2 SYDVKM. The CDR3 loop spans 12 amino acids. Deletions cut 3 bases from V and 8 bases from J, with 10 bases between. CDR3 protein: CASSFGIRGYTF. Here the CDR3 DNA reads TGTGCCAGCAGTTTCGGGATACGCGGCTACACCTTC.

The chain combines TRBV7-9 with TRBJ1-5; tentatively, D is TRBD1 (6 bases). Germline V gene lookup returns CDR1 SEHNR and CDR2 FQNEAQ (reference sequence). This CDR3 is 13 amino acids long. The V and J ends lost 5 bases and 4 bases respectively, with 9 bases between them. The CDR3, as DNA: TGTGCCAGCAGCGGGGACATTAATCAGCCCCAGCATTTT. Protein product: CASSGDINQPQHF.

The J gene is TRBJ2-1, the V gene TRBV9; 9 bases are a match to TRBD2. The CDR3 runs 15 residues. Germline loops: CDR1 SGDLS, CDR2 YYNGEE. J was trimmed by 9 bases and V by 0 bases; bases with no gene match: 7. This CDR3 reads CASSVEGGRAAEQFF. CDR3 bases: TGTGCCAGCAGCGTAGAAGGCGGGAGGGCCGCTGAGCAGTTCTTC. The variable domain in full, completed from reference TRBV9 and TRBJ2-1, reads DSGVTQTPKHLITATGQRVTLRCSPRSGDLSVYWYQQSLDQGLQFLIQYYNGEERAKGNILERFSAQQFPDLHSELNLSSLELGDSALYFCASSVEGGRAAEQFFGPGTRLTVL.

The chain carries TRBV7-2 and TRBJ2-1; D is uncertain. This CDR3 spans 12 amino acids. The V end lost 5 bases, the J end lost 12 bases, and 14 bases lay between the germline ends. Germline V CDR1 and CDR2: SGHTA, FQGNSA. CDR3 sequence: CASSTTTRTQFF. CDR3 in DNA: TGTGCCAGCAGCACCACCACCCGAACGCAGTTCTTC.

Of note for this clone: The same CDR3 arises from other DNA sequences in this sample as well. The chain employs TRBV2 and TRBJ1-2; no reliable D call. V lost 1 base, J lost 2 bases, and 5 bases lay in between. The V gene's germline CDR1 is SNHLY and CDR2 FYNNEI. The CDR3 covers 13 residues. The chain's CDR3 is CASSEGQNYGYTF. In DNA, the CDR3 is TGTGCCAGCAGTGAAGGGCAGAACTATGGCTACACCTTC.

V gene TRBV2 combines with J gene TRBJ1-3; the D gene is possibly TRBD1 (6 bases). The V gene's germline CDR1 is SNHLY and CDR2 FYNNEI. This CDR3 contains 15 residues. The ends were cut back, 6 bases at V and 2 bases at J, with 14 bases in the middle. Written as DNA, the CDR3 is TGTGCCAGCAGCGAGACAGGCCGAACTGGAAACACCATATATTTT. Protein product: CASSETGRTGNTIYF.

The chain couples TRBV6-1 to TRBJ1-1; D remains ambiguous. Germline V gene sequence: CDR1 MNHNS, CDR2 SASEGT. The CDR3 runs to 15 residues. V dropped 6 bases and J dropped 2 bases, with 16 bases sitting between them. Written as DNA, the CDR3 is TGTGCCAGCAGCTCATTCGGACTGACTAACACTGAAGCTTTCTTT. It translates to CASSSFGLTNTEAFF.

As DNA, the CDR3 is TGTGCCAGTAGTATTAGTGCTCAGGGAACTGAGCAGTTCTTC. Encoded protein: CASSISAQGTEQFF. This chain joins TRBV19 and TRBJ2-1; D is perhaps TRBD1 (5 bases). V was shortened by 3 bases and J by 9 bases, with 15 bases between the two germline ends. Germline lookup yields CDR1 LNHDA and CDR2 SQIVND (reference sequence). The CDR3 consists of 14 residues.

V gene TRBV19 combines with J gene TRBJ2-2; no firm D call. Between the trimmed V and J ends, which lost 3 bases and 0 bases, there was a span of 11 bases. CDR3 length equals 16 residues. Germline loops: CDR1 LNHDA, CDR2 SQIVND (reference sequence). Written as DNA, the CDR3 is TGTGCCAGTAGTATTTTGGGCAGGCCGAACACCGGGGAGCTGTTTTTT. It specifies CASSILGRPNTGELFF.

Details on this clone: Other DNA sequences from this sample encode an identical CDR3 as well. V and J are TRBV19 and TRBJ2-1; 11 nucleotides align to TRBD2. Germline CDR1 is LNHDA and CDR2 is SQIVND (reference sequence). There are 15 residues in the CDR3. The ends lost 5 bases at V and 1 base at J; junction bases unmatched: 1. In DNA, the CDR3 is TGTGCCAGTAGTCGGACTAGCGGGTCCTACAATGAGCAGTTCTTC. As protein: CASSRTSGSYNEQFF. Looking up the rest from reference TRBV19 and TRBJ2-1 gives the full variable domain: DGGITQSPKYLFRKEGQNVTLSCEQNLNHDAMYWYRQDPGQGLRLIYYSQIVNDFQKGDIAEGYSVSREKKESFPLTVTSAQKNPTAFYLCASSRTSGSYNEQFFGPGTRLTVL.

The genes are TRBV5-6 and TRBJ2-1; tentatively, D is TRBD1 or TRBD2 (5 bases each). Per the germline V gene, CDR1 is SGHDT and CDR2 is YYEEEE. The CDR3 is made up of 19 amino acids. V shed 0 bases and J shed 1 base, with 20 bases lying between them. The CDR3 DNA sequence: TGTGCCAGCAGCTTGGTTCCCCTTCGGTCGGGGCTGTCCTACAATGAGCAGTTCTTC. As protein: CASSLVPLRSGLSYNEQFF.

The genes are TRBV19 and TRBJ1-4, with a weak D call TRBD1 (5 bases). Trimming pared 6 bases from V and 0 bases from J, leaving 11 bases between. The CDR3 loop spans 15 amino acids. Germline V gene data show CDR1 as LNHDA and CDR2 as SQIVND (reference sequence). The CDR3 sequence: CASRPGTATNEKLFF. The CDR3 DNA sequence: TGTGCCAGTAGACCAGGGACTGCAACTAATGAAAAACTGTTTTTT. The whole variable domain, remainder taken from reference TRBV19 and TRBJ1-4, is DGGITQSPKYLFRKEGQNVTLSCEQNLNHDAMYWYRQDPGQGLRLIYYSQIVNDFQKGDIAEGYSVSREKKESFPLTVTSAQKNPTAFYLCASRPGTATNEKLFFGSGTQLSVL.

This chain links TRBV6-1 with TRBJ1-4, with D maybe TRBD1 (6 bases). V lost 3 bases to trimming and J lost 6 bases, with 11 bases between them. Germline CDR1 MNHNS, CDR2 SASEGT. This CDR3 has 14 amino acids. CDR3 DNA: TGTGCCAGCAGTGATATAGGGGGGTATGAAAAACTGTTTTTT. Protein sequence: CASSDIGGYEKLFF.

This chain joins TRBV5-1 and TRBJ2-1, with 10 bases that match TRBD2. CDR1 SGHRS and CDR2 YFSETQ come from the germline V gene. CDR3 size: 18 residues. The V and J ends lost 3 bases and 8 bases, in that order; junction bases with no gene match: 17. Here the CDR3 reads CASSSVPSLAGEEHEQFF. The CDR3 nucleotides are TGCGCCAGCAGCTCTGTCCCTTCTCTAGCGGGAGAGGAGCATGAGCAGTTCTTC.

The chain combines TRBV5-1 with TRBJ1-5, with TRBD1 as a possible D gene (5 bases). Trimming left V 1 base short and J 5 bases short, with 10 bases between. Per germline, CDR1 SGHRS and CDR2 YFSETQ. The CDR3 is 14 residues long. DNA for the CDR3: TGCGCCAGCAGCTTGAGCACAGGCTATCAGCCCCAGCATTTT. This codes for CASSLSTGYQPQHF.

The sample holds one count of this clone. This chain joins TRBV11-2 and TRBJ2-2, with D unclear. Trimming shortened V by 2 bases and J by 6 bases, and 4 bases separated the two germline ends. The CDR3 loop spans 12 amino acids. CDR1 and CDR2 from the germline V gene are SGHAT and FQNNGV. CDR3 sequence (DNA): TGTGCCAGCAGCTTACTTGCCGGGGAGCTGTTTTTT. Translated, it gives CASSLLAGELFF.

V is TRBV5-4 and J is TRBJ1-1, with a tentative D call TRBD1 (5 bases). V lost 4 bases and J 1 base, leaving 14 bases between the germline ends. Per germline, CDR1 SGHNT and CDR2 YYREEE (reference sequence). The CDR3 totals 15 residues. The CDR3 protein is CASSVTWGGNTEAFF. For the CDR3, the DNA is TGTGCCAGCAGCGTCACCTGGGGGGGGAACACTGAAGCTTTCTTT.